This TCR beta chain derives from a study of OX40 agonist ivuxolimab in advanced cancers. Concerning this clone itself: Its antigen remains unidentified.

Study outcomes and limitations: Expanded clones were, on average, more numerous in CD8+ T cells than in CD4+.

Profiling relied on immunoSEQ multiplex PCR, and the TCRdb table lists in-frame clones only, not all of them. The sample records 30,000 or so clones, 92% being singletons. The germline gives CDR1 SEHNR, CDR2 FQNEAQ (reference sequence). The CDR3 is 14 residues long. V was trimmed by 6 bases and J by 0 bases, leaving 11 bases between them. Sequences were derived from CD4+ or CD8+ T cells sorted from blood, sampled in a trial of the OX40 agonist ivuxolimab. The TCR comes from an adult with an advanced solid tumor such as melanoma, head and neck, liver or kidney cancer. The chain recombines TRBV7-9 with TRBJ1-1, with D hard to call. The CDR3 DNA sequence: TGTGCCAGCAGTGATGGCCGTCTGAACACTGAAGCTTTCTTT. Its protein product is CASSDGRLNTEAFF. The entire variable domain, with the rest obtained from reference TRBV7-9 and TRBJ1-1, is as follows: DTGVSQNPRHKITKRGQNVTFRCDPISEHNRLYWYRQTLGQGPEFLTYFQNEAQLEKSRLLSDRFSAERPKGSFSTLEIQRTEQGDSAMYLCASSDGRLNTEAFFGQGTRLTVV.